The TCR beta chain under discussion was sequenced for a study of Graves' ophthalmopathy and Graves' hyperthyroidism. RNA transcripts were the source from which TCR beta CDR3 regions were amplified. RT-PCR was first run with HTBI primers, then multiplex PCR in a second round. TCRdb independently ran MiXCR on the multiplex PCR reads; one entry per CDR3 protein. The table has more than 40,000 distinct CDR3 sequences, under 55% seen once. Uncontrolled infections, other autoimmune diseases, pregnancy or lactation barred patients from enrollment. The diagnosis was founded upon clinical symptoms, serum thyroxine, TRAb, thyroid ultrasound and orbital computed tomography. The TCR was taken from an adult man with Graves' ophthalmopathy. The sequenced sample was peripheral blood.

CDR3 protein: CASSEALGGPGEQYF. Here the CDR3 DNA reads TGTGCCAGCAGTGAAGCTCTTGGGGGACCCGGGGAGCAGTACTTC. The chain employs TRBV6-1 and TRBJ2-7; D possibly uses TRBD1 or TRBD2 (5 bases each). V lost 0 bases and J 7 bases, leaving 16 bases between the germline ends. CDR3 length: 15 amino acids. Germline V lookup: CDR1 MNHNS, CDR2 SASEGT.